This TCR beta chain was sequenced during a study of OX40 agonist ivuxolimab in advanced cancers. The CDR3 consists of 12 residues. The ends were cut back, 4 bases at V and 4 bases at J, with 10 bases in the middle. Germline CDR1 reads GTSNPN; CDR2 reads SVGIG (reference sequence). Profiling relied on immunoSEQ multiplex PCR, and the TCRdb table lists in-frame clones only, not all of them. The repertoire has about 76,000 clones, 75% to 90% of them found once; the top ten carry roughly 7%. The TCR comes from an adult with an advanced solid tumor such as melanoma, head and neck, liver or kidney cancer. The chain links TRBV30 to TRBJ1-1; D is uncertain. The sample in question was CD4+ or CD8+ T cells sorted from blood, obtained in a trial of the OX40 agonist ivuxolimab. The DNA of the CDR3 is TGTGCCTGGAAGTTTGTGGGCACTGAAGCTTTCTTT. Amino acids: CAWKFVGTEAFF. Complete variable domain (other parts from reference TRBV30 and TRBJ1-1): SQTIHQWPATLVQPVGSPLSLECTVEGTSNPNLYWYRQAAGRGLQLLFYSVGIGQISSEVPQNLSASRPQDRQFILSSKKLLLSDSGFYLCAWKFVGTEAFFGQGTRLTVV.